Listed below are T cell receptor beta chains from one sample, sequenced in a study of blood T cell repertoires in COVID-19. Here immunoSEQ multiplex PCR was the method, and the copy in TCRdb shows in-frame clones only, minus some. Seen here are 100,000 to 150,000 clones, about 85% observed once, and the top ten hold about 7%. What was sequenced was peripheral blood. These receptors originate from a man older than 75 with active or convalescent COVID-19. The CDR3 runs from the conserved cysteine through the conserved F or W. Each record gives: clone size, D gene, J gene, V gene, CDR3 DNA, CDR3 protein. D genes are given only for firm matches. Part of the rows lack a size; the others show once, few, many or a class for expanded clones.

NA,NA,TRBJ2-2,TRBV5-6,TGTGCCAGCAGTTTTGGGACATTGAACACCGGGGAGCTGTTTTTT,CASSFGTLNTGELFF
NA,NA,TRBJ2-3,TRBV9,TGTGCCAGCAGCGTTAAAGCGGCCAACACAGATACGCAGTATTTT,CASSVKAANTDTQYF
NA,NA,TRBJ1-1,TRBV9,TGTGCCAGCAGCTTAAGGACGGGAATGAACACTGAAGCTTTCTTT,CASSLRTGMNTEAFF
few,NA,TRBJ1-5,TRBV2,TGTGCCAGCAGTGGGGCCAGGGGCCACAATCAGCCCCAGCATTTT,CASSGARGHNQPQHF
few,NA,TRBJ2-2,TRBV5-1,TGCGCCAGCAGCTTTACTGCGGACAAGAACACCGGGGAGCTGTTTTTT,CASSFTADKNTGELFF
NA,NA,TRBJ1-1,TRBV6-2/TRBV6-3,TGTGCCAGCAGTTCGTTCACTGAAGCTTTCTTT,CASSSFTEAFF
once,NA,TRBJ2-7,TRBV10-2,TGCGCCAGCAGCCCGAGACTAGGGGCCTACGAGCAGTACTTC,CASSPRLGAYEQYF
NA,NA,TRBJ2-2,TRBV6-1,TGTGCCAGCAGTGAGGCCGTAGGGGACACCGGGGAGCTGTTTTTT,CASSEAVGDTGELFF
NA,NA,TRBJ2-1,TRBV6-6,TGTGCCAGCAGTCCGATTAGCTTTGAGCAGTTCTTC,CASSPISFEQFF
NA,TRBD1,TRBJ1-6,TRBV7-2,TGTGCCAGCAGCCCAAGACAGGGGAGCAATTCACCCCTCCACTTT,CASSPRQGSNSPLHF
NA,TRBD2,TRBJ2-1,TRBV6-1,TGTGCCAGCAGTGACAGCGGGAGGTCCTACAATGAGCAGTTCTTC,CASSDSGRSYNEQFF
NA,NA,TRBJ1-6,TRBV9,TGTGCCAGCAGCGTAGGGGGACTGAATAATTCACCCCTCCACTTT,CASSVGGLNNSPLHF
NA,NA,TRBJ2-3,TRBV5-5,TGTGCCAGCAGCTCGGGGAGCACAGATACGCAGTATTTT,CASSSGSTDTQYF
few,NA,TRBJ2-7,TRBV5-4,TGTGCCAGCAGTTGGAGGGGGGGGCTACCCTACGAGCAGTACTTC,CASSWRGGLPYEQYF
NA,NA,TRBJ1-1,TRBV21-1,TGTGCCAGCCACGCGGCTTTCTTT,CASHAAFF
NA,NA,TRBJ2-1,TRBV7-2,TGTGCCAGCAGCTTAGCTACAGGGATTCACAATGAGCAGTTCTTC,CASSLATGIHNEQFF
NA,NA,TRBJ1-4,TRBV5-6,TGTGCCAGCAGCTCAAATCCGGGGGAAAAACTGTTTTTT,CASSSNPGEKLFF
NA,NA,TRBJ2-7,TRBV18,TGTGCCAGCTCACCATCAGTCCAGCGTAGCTCCTACGAGCAGTACTTC,CASSPSVQRSSYEQYF
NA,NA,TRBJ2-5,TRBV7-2,TGTGCCAGCAGCTTAGCGGGGGGCCAAGAGACCCAGTACTTC,CASSLAGGQETQYF
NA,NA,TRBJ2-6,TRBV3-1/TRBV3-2,TGTGCCAGCAGAGGACAGTTGGGGGCCAACGTCCTGACTTTC,CASRGQLGANVLTF
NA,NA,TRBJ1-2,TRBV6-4,TGTGCCAGCAGTCTGGAGGTCGGGGGTAACTATGGCTACACCTTC,CASSLEVGGNYGYTF
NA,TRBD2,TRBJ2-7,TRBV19,TGTGCCAGTAAAGCGGGGGGCCTCTCCTACGAGCAGTACTTC,CASKAGGLSYEQYF
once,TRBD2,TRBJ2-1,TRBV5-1,TGCGCCAGCAGCTTGTTCGAGCGGGGGGGCCTTAGCTCCTACAATGAGCAGTTCTTC,CASSLFERGGLSSYNEQFF
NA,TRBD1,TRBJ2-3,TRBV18,TGTGCCAGCTCACCACGCAGGACAGGGCTGAGCACAGATACGCAGTATTTT,CASSPRRTGLSTDTQYF
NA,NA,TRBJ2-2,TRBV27,TGTGCCAGCAGTTTTAGCGGATACACCGGGGAGCTGTTTTTT,CASSFSGYTGELFF
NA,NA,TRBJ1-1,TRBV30,TGTGCCTGGAAGTACAGCATGAACACTGAAGCTTTCTTT,CAWKYSMNTEAFF
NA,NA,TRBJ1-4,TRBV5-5,TGTGCCAGCAGCTTTCGGGGAGGGAGTGAAAAACTGTTTTTT,CASSFRGGSEKLFF
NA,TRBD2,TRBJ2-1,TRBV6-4,TGTGCCAGCAGTGACTCTCCGGGACTAGCTTCTAGCTCCTACAATGAGCAGTTCTTC,CASSDSPGLASSSYNEQFF
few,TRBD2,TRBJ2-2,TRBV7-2,TGTGCCAGCAGCTCCCCGCTAGCGGGGGTGGACACCGGGGAGCTGTTTTTT,CASSSPLAGVDTGELFF
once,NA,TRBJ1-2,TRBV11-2,TGTGCCAGCAGCCCACAGGGAGGGCTCGGCTACACCTTC,CASSPQGGLGYTF
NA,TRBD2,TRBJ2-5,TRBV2,TGTGCCAGCAGTGACGCCGGACTAGCGGGAGTGGAGACCCAGTACTTC,CASSDAGLAGVETQYF
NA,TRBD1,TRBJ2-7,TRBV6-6,TGTGCCAGCAGTTTGCCAGGGGGATCCTACGAGCAGTACTTC,CASSLPGGSYEQYF